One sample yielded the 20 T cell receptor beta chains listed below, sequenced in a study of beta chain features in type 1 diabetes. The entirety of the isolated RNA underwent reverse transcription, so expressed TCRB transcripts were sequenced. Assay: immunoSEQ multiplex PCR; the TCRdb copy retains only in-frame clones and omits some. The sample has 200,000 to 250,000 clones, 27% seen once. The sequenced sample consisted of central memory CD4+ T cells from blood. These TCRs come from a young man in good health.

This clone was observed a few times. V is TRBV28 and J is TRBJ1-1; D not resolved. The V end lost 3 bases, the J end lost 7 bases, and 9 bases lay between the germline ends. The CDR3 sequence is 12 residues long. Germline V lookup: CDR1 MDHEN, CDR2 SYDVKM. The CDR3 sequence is CASSLPLIEAFF. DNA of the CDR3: TGTGCCAGCAGTTTGCCTCTTATTGAAGCTTTCTTT.

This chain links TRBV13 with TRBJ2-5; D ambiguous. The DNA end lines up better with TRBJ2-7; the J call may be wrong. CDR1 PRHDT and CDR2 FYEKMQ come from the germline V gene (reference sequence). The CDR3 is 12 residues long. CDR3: CASSFLTSEQYF. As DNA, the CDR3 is TGTGCCAGCAGCTTTTTAACTTCCGAGCAGTACTTC.

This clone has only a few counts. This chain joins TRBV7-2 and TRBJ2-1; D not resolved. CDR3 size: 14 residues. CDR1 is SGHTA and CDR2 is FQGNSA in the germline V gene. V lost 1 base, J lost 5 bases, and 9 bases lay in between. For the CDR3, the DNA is TGTGCCAGCAGCTTAGGGCCTAGGAACAATGAGCAGTTCTTC. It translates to CASSLGPRNNEQFF.

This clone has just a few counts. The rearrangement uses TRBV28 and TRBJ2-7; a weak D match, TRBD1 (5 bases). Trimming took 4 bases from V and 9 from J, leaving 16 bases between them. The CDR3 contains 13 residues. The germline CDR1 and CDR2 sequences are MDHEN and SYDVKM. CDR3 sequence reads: CASSSTVSPGQYF. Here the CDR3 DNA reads TGTGCCAGCAGTTCGACAGTAAGTCCGGGGCAGTACTTC.

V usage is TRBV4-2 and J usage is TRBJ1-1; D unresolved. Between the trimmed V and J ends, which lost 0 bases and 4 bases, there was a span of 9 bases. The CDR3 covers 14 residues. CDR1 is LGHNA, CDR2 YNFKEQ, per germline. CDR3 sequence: CASSQDKGGTEAFF. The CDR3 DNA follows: TGTGCCAGCAGCCAAGACAAGGGAGGCACTGAAGCTTTCTTT.

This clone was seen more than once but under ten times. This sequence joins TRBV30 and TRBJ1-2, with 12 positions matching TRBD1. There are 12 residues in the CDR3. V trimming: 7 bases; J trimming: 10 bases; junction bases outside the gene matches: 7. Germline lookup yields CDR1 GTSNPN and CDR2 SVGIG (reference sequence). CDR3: CASPGQGAVYTF. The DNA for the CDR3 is TGTGCCTCACCGGGACAGGGGGCTGTCTACACCTTC.

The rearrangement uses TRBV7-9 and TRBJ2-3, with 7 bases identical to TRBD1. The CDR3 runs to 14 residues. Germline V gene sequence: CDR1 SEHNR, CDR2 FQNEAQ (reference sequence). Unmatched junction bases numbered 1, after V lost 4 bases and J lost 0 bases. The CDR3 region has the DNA TGTGCCAGCAGCTGGGGACAGAGCACAGATACGCAGTATTTT. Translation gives CASSWGQSTDTQYF. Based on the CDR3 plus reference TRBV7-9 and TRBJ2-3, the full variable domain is DTGVSQNPRHKITKRGQNVTFRCDPISEHNRLYWYRQTLGQGPEFLTYFQNEAQLEKSRLLSDRFSAERPKGSFSTLEIQRTEQGDSAMYLCASSWGQSTDTQYFGPGTRLTVL.

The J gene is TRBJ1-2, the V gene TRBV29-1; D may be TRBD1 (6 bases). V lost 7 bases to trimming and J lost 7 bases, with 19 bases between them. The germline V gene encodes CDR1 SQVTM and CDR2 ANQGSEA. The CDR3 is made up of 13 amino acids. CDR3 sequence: CSDRATGGGGYTF. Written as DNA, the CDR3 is TGCAGCGACCGAGCCACGGGGGGCGGTGGCTACACCTTC.

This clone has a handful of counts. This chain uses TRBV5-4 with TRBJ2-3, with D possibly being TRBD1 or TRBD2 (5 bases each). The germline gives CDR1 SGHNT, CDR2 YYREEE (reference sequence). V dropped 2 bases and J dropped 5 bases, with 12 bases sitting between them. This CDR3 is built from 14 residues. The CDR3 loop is CASSFGAALDTQYF. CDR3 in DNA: TGTGCCAGCAGCTTCGGGGCAGCCCTAGATACGCAGTATTTT.

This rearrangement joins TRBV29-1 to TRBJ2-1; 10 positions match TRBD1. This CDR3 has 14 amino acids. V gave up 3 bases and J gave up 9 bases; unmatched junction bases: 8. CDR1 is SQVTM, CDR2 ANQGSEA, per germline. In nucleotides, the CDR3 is TGCAGCGTTGATGAGGGACAGGGGTCCGTTGAGCAGTTCTTC. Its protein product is CSVDEGQGSVEQFF.

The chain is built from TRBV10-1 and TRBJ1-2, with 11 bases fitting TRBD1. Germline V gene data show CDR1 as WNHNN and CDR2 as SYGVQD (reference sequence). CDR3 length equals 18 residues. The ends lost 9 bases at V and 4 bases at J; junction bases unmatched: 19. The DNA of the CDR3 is TGCGCCAGTCAAACTCCCGGGACAGGGGGATTTTTTAGCTATGGCTACACCTTC. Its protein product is CASQTPGTGGFFSYGYTF.

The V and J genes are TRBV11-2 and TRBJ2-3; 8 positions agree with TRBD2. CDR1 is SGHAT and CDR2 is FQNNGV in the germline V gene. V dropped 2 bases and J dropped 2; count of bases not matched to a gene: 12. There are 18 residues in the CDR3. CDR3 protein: CASSLTGGARPSTDTQYF. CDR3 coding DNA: TGTGCCAGCAGCTTAACCGGGGGGGCCCGGCCCTCCACAGATACGCAGTATTTT.

CDR3 DNA sequence: TGTGCCTGGAGTGCGGTAGGGACCTACTCTGGAAACACCATATATTTT. It translates to CAWSAVGTYSGNTIYF. The chain recombines TRBV30 with TRBJ1-3; possibly TRBD1 for D (5 bases). V was trimmed by 1 base and J by 0 bases, leaving 13 bases between them. CDR3 size: 16 residues. In germline, CDR1 is GTSNPN, CDR2 SVGIG (reference sequence). Full variable domain (missing parts from reference TRBV30 and TRBJ1-3): SQTIHQWPATLVQPVGSPLSLECTVEGTSNPNLYWYRQAAGRGLQLLFYSVGIGQISSEVPQNLSASRPQDRQFILSSKKLLLSDSGFYLCAWSAVGTYSGNTIYFGEGSWLTVV.

CDR3 sequence reads: CASGIDSYNSPLHF. The CDR3 DNA sequence: TGTGCCAGCGGGATCGACAGTTATAATTCACCCCTCCACTTT. V and J are TRBV2 and TRBJ1-6; weak D call: TRBD1 (5 bases). Trimming cost V 8 bases and J 4 bases, with 12 bases left between them. CDR3 length equals 14 residues. The germline V gene has CDR1 SNHLY and CDR2 FYNNEI.

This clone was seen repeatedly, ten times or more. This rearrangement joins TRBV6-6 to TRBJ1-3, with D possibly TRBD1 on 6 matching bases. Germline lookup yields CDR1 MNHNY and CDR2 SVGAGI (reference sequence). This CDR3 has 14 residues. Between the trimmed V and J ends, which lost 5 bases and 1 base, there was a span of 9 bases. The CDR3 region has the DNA TGTGCCAGCAGTCAACAGGGATCTGGAAACACCATATATTTT. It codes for CASSQQGSGNTIYF.

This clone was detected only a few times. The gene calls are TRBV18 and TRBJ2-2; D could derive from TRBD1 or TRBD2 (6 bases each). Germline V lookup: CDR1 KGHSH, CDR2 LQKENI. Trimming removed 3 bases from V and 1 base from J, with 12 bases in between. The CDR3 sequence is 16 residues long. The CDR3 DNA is TGTGCCAGCTCACCTTTGCGGGGACAGAACACCGGGGAGCTGTTTTTT. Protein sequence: CASSPLRGQNTGELFF.

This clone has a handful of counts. This CDR3 is CASRAGTETGRNIQYF. In DNA, the CDR3 is TGTGCCAGCAGAGCCGGGACGGAAACAGGAAGAAACATTCAGTACTTC. The chain employs TRBV2 and TRBJ2-4; D tentatively fits TRBD1 or TRBD2 (5 bases each). Germline-derived CDR1 and CDR2 are SNHLY and FYNNEI. CDR3 length equals 16 residues. V lost 6 bases and J 6 bases, leaving 21 bases between the germline ends.

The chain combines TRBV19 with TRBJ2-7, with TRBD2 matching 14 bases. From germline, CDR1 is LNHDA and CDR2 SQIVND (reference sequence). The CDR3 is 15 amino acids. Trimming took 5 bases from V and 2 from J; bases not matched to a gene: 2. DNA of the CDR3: TGTGCCAGTAGTCGGACTAGCGGGGGGACCTACGAGCAGTACTTC. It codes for CASSRTSGGTYEQYF. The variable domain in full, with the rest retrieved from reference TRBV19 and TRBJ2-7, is DGGITQSPKYLFRKEGQNVTLSCEQNLNHDAMYWYRQDPGQGLRLIYYSQIVNDFQKGDIAEGYSVSREKKESFPLTVTSAQKNPTAFYLCASSRTSGGTYEQYFGPGTRLTVT.

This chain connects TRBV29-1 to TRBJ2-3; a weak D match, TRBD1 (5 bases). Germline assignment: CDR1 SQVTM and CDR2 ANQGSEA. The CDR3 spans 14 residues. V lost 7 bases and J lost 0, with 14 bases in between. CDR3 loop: CSATGAPSTDTQYF. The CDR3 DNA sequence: TGCAGCGCTACAGGCGCCCCTAGCACAGATACGCAGTATTTT.

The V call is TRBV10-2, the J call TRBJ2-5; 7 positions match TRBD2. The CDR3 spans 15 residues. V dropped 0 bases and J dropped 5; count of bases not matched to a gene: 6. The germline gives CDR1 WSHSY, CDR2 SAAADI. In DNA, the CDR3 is TGCGCCAGCAGTGAGTCTCGGGGGGTCGGTGAGACCCAGTACTTC. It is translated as CASSESRGVGETQYF.